This T cell receptor beta chain originates from a study of a mutant IDH1 vaccine in newly diagnosed glioma. Study overall: The treated group averaged 40.4 years old and was roughly 62% male, roughly 40% female. Therapy received beforehand was radiotherapy, temozolomide, or both, with most patients given both.

Germline V gives CDR1 LGHNA, CDR2 YNFKEQ. There are 14 residues in the CDR3. The table came from immunoSEQ multiplex PCR; TCRdb's copy has only in-frame clones and leaves some out. In the table there are 69,000 or so clones, around 86% of which are singletons. Time point of the sample: week 35, safety follow-up. The vaccine gave 300 ug of a 20-mer mutant IDH1 peptide subcutaneously per dose. The astrocytomas were IDH1-mutant, ATRX-negative, and WHO grade 3 or 4. A remark on this clone: Its antigen is as yet unknown. The junction departs from germline at one end; a sequencing error may be responsible.

The sequence was obtained from a man aged 25 to 45 with glioma. The chain carries TRBV4-2 and TRBJ2-5; no reliable D call. Source: PBMCs, taken from a glioma patient whose treatment included an IDH1 peptide vaccine. The CDR3, as DNA: TGTGCCAGCAGCGAAGAAGTGGCGGAAGAGACCCAGTACTTC. Protein: CASSEEVAEETQYF.